The entry that follows covers one T cell receptor (beta chain) sequence. The repertoire was sequenced with immunoSEQ multiplex PCR; TCRdb's copy has only in-frame clones and lacks some. The sample consists of some 200,000 clones, about 87% of them appearing once. Germline assignment: CDR1 MNHEY and CDR2 SMNVEV (reference sequence). After removal of 3 bases from V and 2 bases from J, the junction contained 5 bases not matched to a gene. There are 16 residues in the CDR3. The data were obtained in a study of blood T cell repertoires in COVID-19. V gene TRBV27 combines with J gene TRBJ2-2, with 8 bases identical to TRBD2. The TCR comes from a man in his 70s with acute or convalescent COVID-19. The sample comprised peripheral blood. This CDR3 reads CASSFFGRANTGELFF. In nucleotides, the CDR3 is TGTGCCAGCAGTTTTTTCGGGAGGGCCAACACCGGGGAGCTGTTTTTT.